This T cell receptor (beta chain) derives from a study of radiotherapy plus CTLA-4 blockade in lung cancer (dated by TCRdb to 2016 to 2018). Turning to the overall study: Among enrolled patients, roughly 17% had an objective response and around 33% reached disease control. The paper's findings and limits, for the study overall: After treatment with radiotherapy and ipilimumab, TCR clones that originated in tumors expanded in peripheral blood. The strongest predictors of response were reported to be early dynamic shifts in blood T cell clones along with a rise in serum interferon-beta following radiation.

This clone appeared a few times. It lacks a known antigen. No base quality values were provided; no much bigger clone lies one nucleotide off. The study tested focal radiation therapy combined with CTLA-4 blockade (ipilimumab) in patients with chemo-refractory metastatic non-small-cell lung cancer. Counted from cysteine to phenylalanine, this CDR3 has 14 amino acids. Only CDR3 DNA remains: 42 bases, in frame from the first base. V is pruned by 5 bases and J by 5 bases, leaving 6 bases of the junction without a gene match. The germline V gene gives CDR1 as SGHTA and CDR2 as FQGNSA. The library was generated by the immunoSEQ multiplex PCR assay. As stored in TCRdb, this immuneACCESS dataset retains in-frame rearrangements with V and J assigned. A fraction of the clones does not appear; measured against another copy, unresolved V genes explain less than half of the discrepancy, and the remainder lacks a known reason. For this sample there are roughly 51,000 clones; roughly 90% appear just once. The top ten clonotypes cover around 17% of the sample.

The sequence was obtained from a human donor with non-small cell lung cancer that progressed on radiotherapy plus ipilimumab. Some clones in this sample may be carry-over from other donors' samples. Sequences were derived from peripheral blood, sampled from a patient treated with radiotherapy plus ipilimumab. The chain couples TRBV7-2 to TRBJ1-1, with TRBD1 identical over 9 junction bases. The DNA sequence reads TGTGCCAGCAGCCGAGGACAGGGGAGTACTGAAGCTTTCTTT. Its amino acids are CASSRGQGSTEAFF.